This TCR beta chain was captured in a study of human T cells and chemical hapten exposure. Individual cDNA molecules (in the library) carried attached unique molecular identifiers. TCRdb called the RACE reads again in MiXCR, with one record for every CDR3 protein. The sample includes around 360,000 distinct CDR3 sequences, under 6.5% of them seen just once. The germline V gene has CDR1 SGHTA and CDR2 FQGNSA. V was clipped by 8 bases and J by 8 bases; unmatched bases: 11. The CDR3 has 14 amino acids. Time point indicated: patch test 2, 6 weeks after DPC sensitization. Treatment in this sample: therapeutic diphenylcyclopropenone sensitization with weekly scalp DPC.

This sequence originates from a woman aged 18-29 years with alopecia areata. Some clones in this sample may be carry-over from other donors' samples. The rearrangement links TRBV7-2 to TRBJ1-4; 7 bases are a match to TRBD1. Sequencing used whole blood, obtained in connection with sensitization to the hapten diphenylcyclopropenone (DPC). As DNA, the CDR3 is TGTGCCAGCCGGGGAAAGGGGGCAGGCGAAAAACTGTTTTTT. Protein sequence: CASRGKGAGEKLFF.